What follows describes a single TCR beta chain. This CDR3 is built from 14 residues. CDR1 MNHEY and CDR2 SVGAGI come from the germline V gene. V was clipped by 7 bases and J by 5 bases; unmatched bases: 6. This record belongs to a study of technical replicates of blood from a few donors. Assay: immunoSEQ multiplex PCR; the TCRdb copy retains only in-frame clones and omits some. The table has around 71,000 clones, roughly 90% seen once. The chain couples TRBV6-5 to TRBJ2-7; TRBD1 matches at 12 bases. The sequence came from a human donor in good health. The sequenced material came from T cells isolated from PBMCs. Written as DNA, the CDR3 is TGTGCCAGCACCTACGGGACAGGGGGCAACGAGCAGTACTTC. It yields the protein CASTYGTGGNEQYF.